This entry features one T cell receptor beta chain sequence. This clonotype has a count of ten or more. The antigen it binds to is not known. Nothing much larger sits one base from this clone, and base qualities are not available. The data belong to a study of T-cell reconstitution after alpha-beta-depleted transplantation in children (dated by TCRdb to the mid-2010s). Study-level background: Using TCR repertoire profiling, the study quantitatively followed how T-cell immune reconstitution unfolded in children after TCRalphabeta/CD19-depleted allogeneic hematopoietic cell transplantation. The investigation overall reported the following: Apparently early alphabetaT-cell count recovery about two months after transplant reportedly relied on only several hundred rapidly expanded clones derived from non-depleted graft cells. In some patients, the high TCRbeta diversity seen at day 60 was put down to recipient T cells and intrathymic progenitors that had survived conditioning. The frequencies of hyperexpanded clones fell over the following months, and after one year, T-cell counts and TCRbeta diversity were mostly attributed to newly produced T cells.

The treatment or condition label here, explained by the study, means: allogeneic hematopoietic cell transplantation with graft depleted of TCRalphabeta T cells and CD19 B cells. Transplant recipients were children who received TCRalphabeta/CD19-depleted allogeneic hematopoietic cell grafts. The library was prepared using PCR. The instrument was an Illumina HiSeq 2500. TCR library preparation used molecular barcoding, with unique molecular identifiers applied to normalize quantification of the TCRbeta repertoire. TCRdb applied fastp at Q25 and MiXCR to the public reads, then kept only in-frame beta chains. Each record represents a unique CDR3 protein, reported with the most common genes and DNA among its rows. A total of hundreds of thousands of distinct CDR3 sequences appear in this sample, around 10% of them only once. Roughly a quarter of the sample is in the top ten clones. V is pared back by 5 bases and J by 12 bases, with 26 bases lying between the germline termini. CDR1 and CDR2 were assigned from the germline V gene as MNHEY and SVGEGT. The CDR3 holds 15 amino acids from the cysteine to the phenylalanine. Kept here is only the CDR3 DNA, which spans 45 bases and is read in frame from base 1.

The sample in question was peripheral blood, obtained 180 days after TCRalphabeta/CD19-depleted stem cell transplant. This clonotype originated in a male patient between 2 and 10 years old who had a stem cell transplant for chronic granulomatous disease, so the T cells may come from the graft donor. The rearranged chain carries TRBV6-2 or TRBV6-3 and TRBJ2-7, and TRBD2 may be the D gene, going by 5 matching bases. DNA sequence: TGTGCCAGCAGTGATAAGGACTTCTTCCCCGTACGAGGGTACTTC. Its product reads: CASSDKDFFPVRGYF.